Sequencing of this T cell receptor beta chain was carried out in a study of blood T cell repertoires in COVID-19 (dated by TCRdb to 2020 to 2022). A note on the overall study: The collaborator samples originated in the United States, Italy and Spain and spanned the acute and convalescent phases of COVID-19. The prospective study material was composed of cDNA or gDNA derived from T cells, B-cell-depleted T cells, or PBMCs. Deeply sampled blood TCRbeta repertoires from subjects exposed to, actively infected with, or recovered from COVID-19 were included in the dataset. A freely available public database, intended as a resource for researchers studying the immune response to SARS-CoV-2, is where the repertoires were released. The samples were drawn from the first 160 participants of the ongoing ImmuneRACE study and from more than 1,000 subjects provided by 6 global collaborators. Sample metadata almost always included a de-identified subject ID, COVID-19 status, age in years and sex. Where available, HLA class I and class II types were obtained from metadata supplied by the sample provider rather than from assay-based typing. The paper as a whole reports these results and caveats: How much clinical and demographic metadata was included differed by source and by participant, and the metadata was provided uncurated.

The immunoSEQ Assay, a bias-controlled multiplex PCR, was used to amplify TCRbeta CDR3 regions from genomic DNA. The study's own analysis went as follows. Within the assay, amplification of reference gene primers was used to estimate how many nucleated cells each sample contained. To quantify the absolute abundance of each unique TCRbeta CDR3 rearrangement, sequence reads were collapsed and filtered. For each sample, productive Simpson clonality was calculated by taking the square root of Simpson's diversity index across productive rearrangements. TCRdb retrieved this table from immuneACCESS and kept in-frame rearrangements only. Not all clones are present; in checked studies, unresolved V genes account for under half, and no reason is known for the remainder. V and J calls and clone size come straight from that table; D and trimming were deduced from the DNA. This sample holds roughly 150,000 clones; around nine tenths were observed only once. Under 6% of the sample is in the top ten clones.

About this clone itself: Its antigen remains unidentified. The input lacks base qualities; no much larger clone sits a single base away.

Each collaborating institution followed its own protocols to collect whole blood in K2EDTA tubes. Collaborator samples were shipped for TCRbeta analysis as frozen whole blood, isolated PBMCs, or DNA extracted from either sample type. The cysteine opens and the phenylalanine closes a CDR3 of 18 amino acids. Only the CDR3 portion is preserved as DNA: 54 bases, with reading frame beginning at the first base. The germline V gene (reference sequence) yields LNHDA for CDR1 and SQIVND for CDR2. The junction shows trimming of 4 bases on V and 5 bases on J, plus 23 bases between the germline ends. The chain was built from TRBV19 and TRBJ2-2; TRBD1 could be the D gene, as 7 bases match. Sequenced: peripheral blood. The sequence derives from a human donor in a cohort sampled during active COVID-19. CDR3 region: CASSTEGAGGPSTGELFF. The nucleotide sequence is given as TGTGCCAGTAGTACCGAGGGGGCCGGAGGGCCAAGTACCGGGGAGCTGTTTTTT.